This TCR beta chain was found in a study of cytomegalovirus exposure and HLA in healthy donors. Study context: Roughly 80 million unique TCRs from HLA-typed donors made up an early data release.

The PCR used 60 Vbeta and 13 Jbeta primers. Clones were sequenced by immunoSEQ multiplex PCR, and TCRdb holds only the in-frame ones, with some missing. The repertoire table contains 130,000 to 150,000 clones. Notes on this clone: As yet, its antigen is unknown.

Study-level points and caveats: When analyzed later, a missense DCLRE1C variant was found to be linked to TCR beta V- and J-gene trimming. Clonal expansion, a later analysis showed, was greater in HLA-associated TCR beta chains than in equally common others. Most likely, a cluster of highly shared sequence variants arose as a sequencing artifact.

The CDR3 spans 16 residues. Germline CDR1 reads SGHDN; CDR2 reads FVKESK. V lost 0 bases and J 5 bases, leaving 13 bases between the germline ends. The sample taken for sequencing was PBMCs. The chain couples TRBV14 to TRBJ1-4, with no clear D. This TCR came from a male donor in good health and CMV-seronegative. The CDR3 sequence is CASSQDTRRRNEKLFF. As DNA, the CDR3 is TGTGCCAGCAGCCAAGATACCAGGAGGAGAAATGAAAAACTGTTTTTT. Supplemented by reference TRBV14 and TRBJ1-4, the full variable domain reads EAGVTQFPSHSVIEKGQTVTLRCDPISGHDNLYWYRRVMGKEIKFLLHFVKESKQDESGMPNNRFLAERTGGTYSTLKVQPAELEDSGVYFCASSQDTRRRNEKLFFGSGTQLSVL.